One sample yielded the 22 T cell receptor beta chains listed below, sequenced in a study of graft-versus-host responses after intestinal transplantation. These receptors lack a known antigen. Using immunoSEQ multiplex PCR, the repertoire was profiled, and TCRdb retains in-frame clones only, with some absent. The sample contains about 93,000 clones, over 80% of which appear only once. The sequencing here drew on unstimulated CD8+ T cells sorted from spleen or lymph node cells, taken before intestinal transplant. The source of these receptors is a human donor who received an intestinal transplant.

This rearrangement joins TRBV27 to TRBJ2-7; possibly TRBD2 for D (6 bases). CDR3 length equals 14 residues. Germline V CDR1 and CDR2: MNHEY, SMNVEV (reference sequence). The V gene lost 2 bases and the J gene lost 4 bases, with 12 bases spanning the gap. The CDR3 loop reads CASSLRASEYEQYF. Here the CDR3 DNA reads TGTGCCAGCAGTTTACGCGCTAGCGAATACGAGCAGTACTTC.

The chain has TRBV7-3 and TRBJ1-1; D may be TRBD1 (6 bases). Germline CDR1 SGHTA, CDR2 FQGTGA. V was cut by 4 bases and J by 7 bases, with 10 bases left in between. This CDR3 has 12 residues. CDR3 DNA: TGTGCCAGCAGCTCGGGGACACTTGAAGCTTTCTTT. Translated: CASSSGTLEAFF.

V is TRBV4-1 and J is TRBJ2-5; 8 nucleotides line up with TRBD2. The J call is doubtful: the DNA matches TRBJ2-7 better. CDR1 and CDR2 (germline): MGHRA, YSYEKL. This CDR3 is built from 15 residues. The CDR3 sequence: CASSQEGREGLEQYF. As DNA, the CDR3 is TGCGCCAGCAGCCAAGAGGGACGGGAGGGCCTCGAGCAGTACTTC.

This clone came up once. The chain uses TRBV27 and TRBJ2-2; weak D call: TRBD2 (5 bases). The CDR3 is 14 amino acids. Germline CDR1 and CDR2: MNHEY and SMNVEV (reference sequence). With 5 bases removed from V and 0 bases from J, the gap between germline ends came to 7 bases. The CDR3 region has the DNA TGTGCCAGCAGTCCCGGGACGAACACCGGGGAGCTGTTTTTT. This encodes CASSPGTNTGELFF.

This clone showed up just once. The chain carries TRBV23-1 and TRBJ2-5; D gene unclear. The DNA end is a closer match to TRBJ2-7, so the J assignment may be wrong. TRBV23-1 is reported as an ORF; its role is uncertain. The CDR3 spans 14 residues. This CDR3 reads CASSPPPYPYEQYF. CDR3 sequence (DNA): TGCGCCAGCAGTCCCCCCCCGTACCCCTACGAGCAGTACTTC.

V is TRBV5-1 and J is TRBJ2-1, with 7 positions matching TRBD1. Germline CDR1 is SGHRS and CDR2 is YFSETQ. The CDR3 has 15 residues. V shed 2 bases, J shed 0 bases, and the junction held 2 bases outside the gene matches. The CDR3: CASSFTGDSYNEQFF. Here the CDR3 DNA reads TGCGCCAGCAGCTTTACAGGGGACTCCTACAATGAGCAGTTCTTC.

The rearrangement joins TRBV9 to TRBJ2-7; no clear D. The CDR3 contains 13 residues. CDR1 is SGDLS, CDR2 YYNGEE, per germline. V lost 0 bases, J lost 7 bases, and 11 bases lay in between. The CDR3 protein is CASSVGRTGEQYF. DNA of the CDR3: TGTGCCAGCAGCGTAGGAAGAACGGGTGAGCAGTACTTC. The full variable domain, in which reference TRBV9 and TRBJ2-7 provide the parts outside the CDR3, is DSGVTQTPKHLITATGQRVTLRCSPRSGDLSVYWYQQSLDQGLQFLIQYYNGEERAKGNILERFSAQQFPDLHSELNLSSLELGDSALYFCASSVGRTGEQYFGPGTRLTVT.

V is TRBV7-9 and J is TRBJ1-3; no clear D. CDR1 and CDR2 from the germline V gene are SEHNR and FQNEAQ (reference sequence). The CDR3 has 15 amino acids. Trimming cost V 5 bases and J 0 bases, with 11 bases left between them. CDR3 amino acids: CASSPTGISGNTIYF. The CDR3 DNA sequence: TGTGCCAGCAGCCCCACGGGGATCTCTGGAAACACCATATATTTT.

The V call is TRBV19, the J call TRBJ2-2, with D maybe TRBD2 (6 bases). Deletions cut 6 bases from V and 0 bases from J, with 11 bases between. The germline V gene has CDR1 LNHDA and CDR2 SQIVND (reference sequence). The CDR3 sequence is 15 residues long. CDR3 protein: CASRRGDTNTGELFF. In DNA form, the CDR3 reads TGTGCCAGTAGACGCGGGGATACGAACACCGGGGAGCTGTTTTTT.

V is TRBV30 and J is TRBJ1-6, with D unclear. Trimming pared 8 bases from V and 9 bases from J, leaving 11 bases between. Germline V gives CDR1 GTSNPN, CDR2 SVGIG (reference sequence). CDR3 length: 11 residues. In nucleotides, the CDR3 is TGTGCCCTACAAAGAGGTTCACCCCTCCACTTT. Translated, it gives CALQRGSPLHF.

The rearrangement joins TRBV7-9 to TRBJ2-5; a possible D gene is TRBD2 (5 bases). V was cut by 8 bases and J by 4 bases, with 14 bases left in between. Germline V gene lookup returns CDR1 SEHNR and CDR2 FQNEAQ (reference sequence). This CDR3 region has 13 residues. The DNA for the CDR3 is TGTGCCAGCCTAGCTGAAAATGGAGAGACCCAGTACTTC. Its protein is CASLAENGETQYF. The full variable domain, with the rest looked up from reference TRBV7-9 and TRBJ2-5, is DTGVSQNPRHKITKRGQNVTFRCDPISEHNRLYWYRQTLGQGPEFLTYFQNEAQLEKSRLLSDRFSAERPKGSFSTLEIQRTEQGDSAMYLCASLAENGETQYFGPGTRLLVL.

The chain employs TRBV9 and TRBJ2-3; the D gene is possibly TRBD1 (5 bases). V lost 1 base and J 4 bases, leaving 13 bases between the germline ends. CDR1 is SGDLS, CDR2 YYNGEE, per germline. The CDR3 has 15 amino acids. CDR3: CASSVHGAASDTQYF. In DNA, the CDR3 is TGTGCCAGCAGCGTACATGGGGCCGCGTCAGATACGCAGTATTTT.

The V call is TRBV19, the J call TRBJ1-1; possible D gene TRBD1, 5 bases. Trimming removed 7 bases at V and 4 bases at J, with 13 bases between. CDR1 is LNHDA, CDR2 SQIVND, per germline (reference sequence). The CDR3 loop spans 13 amino acids. Here the CDR3 reads CASTPGLGTEAFF. The DNA for the CDR3 is TGTGCCAGTACCCCAGGGTTGGGCACTGAAGCTTTCTTT. Using reference TRBV19 and TRBJ1-1 for the parts outside the CDR3, the full variable domain is DGGITQSPKYLFRKEGQNVTLSCEQNLNHDAMYWYRQDPGQGLRLIYYSQIVNDFQKGDIAEGYSVSREKKESFPLTVTSAQKNPTAFYLCASTPGLGTEAFFGQGTRLTVV.

The V call is TRBV19, the J call TRBJ1-2; TRBD1 might be the D (5 bases). Germline V CDR1 and CDR2: LNHDA, SQIVND (reference sequence). This CDR3 contains 14 residues. V was shortened by 3 bases and J by 4 bases, with 12 bases between the two germline ends. This chain's CDR3 is CASSMVAGVYGYTF. The CDR3 nucleotides are TGTGCCAGTAGTATGGTCGCGGGGGTCTATGGCTACACCTTC.

The chain combines TRBV2 with TRBJ2-5, with D tentatively TRBD2 (6 bases). V dropped 1 base and J dropped 4 bases, with 13 bases sitting between them. CDR1 SNHLY and CDR2 FYNNEI come from the germline V gene. The CDR3 covers 15 residues. For the CDR3, the DNA is TGTGCCAGCAGTGAAGACCTGGGAGGAAGAGAGACCCAGTACTTC. Protein: CASSEDLGGRETQYF.

This chain connects TRBV5-4 to TRBJ2-3, with no clear D. The CDR3 totals 15 residues. Trimming removed 2 bases at V and 0 bases at J, with 10 bases between. CDR1 is SGHNT and CDR2 is YYREEE in the germline V gene (reference sequence). CDR3 sequence (DNA): TGTGCCAGCAGCTTCGGCCTGACTAGCACAGATACGCAGTATTTT. This encodes CASSFGLTSTDTQYF.

The chain joins TRBV9 to TRBJ1-4; D not resolved. Germline V gene data show CDR1 as SGDLS and CDR2 as YYNGEE. V dropped 3 bases and J dropped 5 bases, with 8 bases sitting between them. The CDR3 is made up of 13 amino acids. The CDR3 DNA follows: TGTGCCAGCAGCGCCGGTAACAATGAAAAACTGTTTTTT. Translated: CASSAGNNEKLFF.

The rearrangement uses TRBV29-1 and TRBJ1-2; 9 nucleotides line up with TRBD1. The V gene's germline CDR1 is SQVTM and CDR2 ANQGSEA. The CDR3 covers 13 residues. In DNA form, the CDR3 reads TGCAGTGCCCTTTTGGGACAGGGAAGTGGCTACACCTTC. It specifies CSALLGQGSGYTF.

This clone has only one observation. The rearrangement joins TRBV4-3 to TRBJ1-1, with TRBD1 as a possible D gene (6 bases). Germline values: CDR1 LGHNA, CDR2 YSLEER. The CDR3 loop spans 14 amino acids. Trimming stripped 3 bases from V and 6 bases from J, with 14 bases between. The CDR3 coding sequence is TGCGCCAGCAGCCACAGCAGGCGGGGGCCTGAAGCTTTCTTT. It codes for CASSHSRRGPEAFF.

The CDR3 here is CASSTLPGGPATDTQYF. CDR3 nucleotides: TGTGCCAGCAGTACACTTCCAGGGGGGCCAGCCACAGATACGCAGTATTTT. The V and J genes are TRBV27 and TRBJ2-3; tentative D call: TRBD1 (7 bases). Trimming took 5 bases from V and 2 from J, leaving 20 bases between them. Germline V gene sequence: CDR1 MNHEY, CDR2 SMNVEV (reference sequence). This CDR3 has 17 residues.

This sequence joins TRBV10-2 and TRBJ2-1, with 7 positions matching TRBD2. The CDR3 sequence is 14 residues long. Trimming removed 10 bases from V and 7 bases from J; junction bases left unmatched: 13. CDR1 is WSHSY, CDR2 SAAADI, per germline. As DNA, the CDR3 is TGCGCCACCGTAAGCGGGGTGGTTAGGAATGAGCAGTTCTTC. Translated: CATVSGVVRNEQFF.

The rearrangement joins TRBV7-3 to TRBJ2-7, with 7 bases identical to TRBD2. The germline CDR1 and CDR2 sequences are SGHTA and FQGTGA. V trimming: 1 base; J trimming: 1 base; junction bases outside the gene matches: 4. The CDR3 contains 15 residues. This CDR3 is CASSLMPAGSYEQYF. The CDR3 DNA reads TGTGCCAGCAGCTTAATGCCAGCGGGGTCCTACGAGCAGTACTTC.